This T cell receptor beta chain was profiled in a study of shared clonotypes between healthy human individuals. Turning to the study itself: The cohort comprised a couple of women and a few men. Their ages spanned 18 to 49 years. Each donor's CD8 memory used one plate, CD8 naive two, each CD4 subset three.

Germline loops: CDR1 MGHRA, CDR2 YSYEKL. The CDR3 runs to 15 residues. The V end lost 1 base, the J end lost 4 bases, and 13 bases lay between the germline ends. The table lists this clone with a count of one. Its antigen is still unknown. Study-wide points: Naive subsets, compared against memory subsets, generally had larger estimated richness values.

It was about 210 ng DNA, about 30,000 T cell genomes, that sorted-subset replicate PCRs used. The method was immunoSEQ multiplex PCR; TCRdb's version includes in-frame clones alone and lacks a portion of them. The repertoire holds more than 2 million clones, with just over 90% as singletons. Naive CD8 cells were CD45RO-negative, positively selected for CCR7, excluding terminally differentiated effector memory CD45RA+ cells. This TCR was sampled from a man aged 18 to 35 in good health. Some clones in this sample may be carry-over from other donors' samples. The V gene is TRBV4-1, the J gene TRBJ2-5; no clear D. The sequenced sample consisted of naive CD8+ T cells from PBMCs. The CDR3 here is CASSQVGWVRETQYF. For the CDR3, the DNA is TGCGCCAGCAGCCAAGTTGGGTGGGTACGAGAGACCCAGTACTTC.